Only a few counts were recorded for the clone carrying this T cell receptor (beta chain). The data belong to a study of blood T cell repertoires in COVID-19. Study-level information: Sources were T cells, B-cell-depleted T cells, or PBMCs; the material itself was cDNA or gDNA.

The V gene lost 4 bases and the J gene lost 2 bases, with 11 bases spanning the gap. CDR3 length: 14 residues. CDR1 is MDHEN, CDR2 SYDVKM, per germline. Assay: immunoSEQ multiplex PCR; the TCRdb copy retains only in-frame clones and omits some. The sample includes around 180,000 clones, about 87% of them seen just once. The TCR was taken from a man in his forties or fifties with active or convalescent COVID-19. The sample comprised peripheral blood. The V and J genes are TRBV28 and TRBJ1-1; D not resolved. The CDR3 spells CASSWALSNTEAFF. CDR3 nucleotide sequence: TGTGCCAGCAGTTGGGCCTTATCAAACACTGAAGCTTTCTTT. Full variable domain (missing parts from reference TRBV28 and TRBJ1-1): DVKVTQSSRYLVKRTGEKVFLECVQDMDHENMFWYRQDPGLGLRLIYFSYDVKMKEKGDIPEGYSVSREKKERFSLILESASTNQTSMYLCASSWALSNTEAFFGQGTRLTVV.